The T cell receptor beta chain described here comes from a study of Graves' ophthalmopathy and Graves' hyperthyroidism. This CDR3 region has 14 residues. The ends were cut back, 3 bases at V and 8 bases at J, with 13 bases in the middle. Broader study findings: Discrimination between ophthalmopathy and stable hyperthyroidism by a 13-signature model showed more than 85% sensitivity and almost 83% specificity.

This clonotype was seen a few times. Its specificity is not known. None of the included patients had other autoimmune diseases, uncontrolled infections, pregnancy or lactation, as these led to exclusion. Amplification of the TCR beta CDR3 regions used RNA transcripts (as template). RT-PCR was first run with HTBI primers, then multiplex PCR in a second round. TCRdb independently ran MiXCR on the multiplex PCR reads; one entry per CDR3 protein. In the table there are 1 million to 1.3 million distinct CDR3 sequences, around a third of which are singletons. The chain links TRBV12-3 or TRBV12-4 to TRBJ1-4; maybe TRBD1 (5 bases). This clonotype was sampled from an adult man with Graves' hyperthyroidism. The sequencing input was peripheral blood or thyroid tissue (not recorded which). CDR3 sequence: CASSFMGLREKLFF. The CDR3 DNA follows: TGTGCCAGCAGTTTTATGGGACTGAGAGAAAAACTGTTTTTT.